These T cell receptor beta chains were read from a single sample in a study of blood T cells in healthy people across ages. TCRdb re-derived calls from the 5' RACE reads in MiXCR, one entry per CDR3 protein. The table has 700,000 or so distinct CDR3 sequences, 22% seen once; the top ten hold roughly 22%. The sequencing input was blood. Receptors were obtained from a man in his 70s in good health. CDR3s include the opening cysteine and the closing phenylalanine or tryptophan. A D gene is named only where the DNA matches it firmly. Expanded clones are given a class, and other clones once, few, many or no size at all.

TRBV6-6	-	TRBJ2-1	-	CASSYWATEQFF	TGTGCCAGCAGTTACTGGGCGACTGAGCAGTTCTTC
TRBV21-1	-	TRBJ2-2	-	CASSKEPVLGELFF	TGTGCCAGCAGCAAAGAACCCGTGCTGGGGGAGCTGTTTTTT
TRBV28	-	TRBJ1-5	few	CASRPDRLGQPQHF	TGTGCCAGCAGACCCGACAGGCTGGGTCAGCCCCAGCATTTT
TRBV5-1	-	TRBJ2-1	few	CASSSTQGSYNEQFF	TGCGCCAGCAGCTCCACCCAGGGCTCCTACAATGAGCAGTTCTTC
TRBV3-1	TRBD1	TRBJ1-2	few	CASSHTGGDGYTF	TGTGCCAGCAGCCATACAGGGGGCGATGGCTACACCTTC
TRBV12-3/TRBV12-4	-	TRBJ2-6	-	CASSLRVGNVLTF	TGTGCCAGCAGTTTGCGTGTGGGCAACGTCCTGACTTTC
TRBV5-1	-	TRBJ1-2	few	CASAGDGYTF	TGCGCCTCCGCGGGGGATGGCTACACCTTC
TRBV6-5	-	TRBJ2-1	-	CASSYDGGWDSYNEQFF	TGTGCCAGCAGTTACGACGGAGGCTGGGACTCCTACAATGAGCAGTTCTTC
TRBV7-3	-	TRBJ2-6	-	CASSPGQVSGANVLTF	TGTGCCAGCAGCCCAGGCCAGGTCTCTGGGGCCAACGTCCTGACTTTC
TRBV27	TRBD2	TRBJ2-5	few	CASSAGLALQETQYF	TGTGCCAGCAGTGCCGGACTAGCCCTACAAGAGACCCAGTACTTC
TRBV7-2	-	TRBJ2-3	-	CASSLGAGLARDTQYF	TGTGCCAGCAGCTTAGGGGCTGGGCTAGCGAGGGATACGCAGTATTTT
TRBV20-1	-	TRBJ2-7	-	CSARDRAGYEQYF	TGCAGTGCTAGAGATCGTGCTGGGTACGAGCAGTACTTC
TRBV11-2	-	TRBJ2-2	-	CASSLSKNTGELFF	TGTGCCAGCAGCTTAAGTAAGAACACCGGGGAGCTGTTTTTT
TRBV27	TRBD1	TRBJ1-2	few	CASSLNRDRGYYGYTF	TGTGCCAGCAGTCTAAACCGGGACAGGGGCTACTATGGCTACACCTTC
TRBV7-9	-	TRBJ1-1	-	CASSLGGELRAFF	TGTGCCAGCAGCTTAGGGGGGGAACTCCGAGCTTTCTTT
TRBV5-1	TRBD2	TRBJ2-1	many	CASSSAGLLAGATSYNEQFF	TGCGCCAGCAGCTCCGCGGGGCTCCTAGCGGGGGCTACTTCCTACAATGAGCAGTTCTTC
TRBV2	-	TRBJ2-1	few	CASSERGAGRLYNEQFF	TGTGCCAGCAGTGAAAGGGGGGCGGGTAGATTGTACAATGAGCAGTTCTTC
TRBV6-6	-	TRBJ1-1	many	CASSYAGDTEAFF	TGTGCCAGCAGTTACGCAGGGGACACTGAAGCTTTCTTT
TRBV12-3/TRBV12-4	-	TRBJ2-7	-	CASSLQGRGEQYF	TGTGCCAGCAGCTTACAGGGTCGCGGCGAGCAGTACTTC
TRBV11-2	-	TRBJ2-3	few	CASSLGIAEFTDTQYF	TGTGCCAGCAGCTTAGGTATAGCGGAGTTCACAGATACGCAGTATTTT
TRBV10-3	-	TRBJ2-7	few	CAISEVGVPYEQYF	TGTGCCATCAGTGAGGTGGGGGTCCCCTACGAGCAGTACTTC
TRBV12-3/TRBV12-4	TRBD2	TRBJ2-5	-	CASRPRTSGGEETQYF	TGTGCCAGCAGACCAAGGACTAGCGGGGGGGAAGAGACCCAGTACTTC
TRBV29-1	TRBD1	TRBJ1-2	few	CSATTTGADYGYTF	TGCAGCGCCACAACGACAGGGGCTGACTATGGCTACACCTTC
TRBV7-6	TRBD2	TRBJ2-1	-	CASSLETSGIVEQFF	TGTGCCAGCAGCTTAGAGACTAGCGGGATAGTTGAGCAGTTCTTC
TRBV12-3/TRBV12-4	TRBD2	TRBJ2-1	-	CASSFGTSEKGQFF	TGTGCCAGCAGTTTTGGGACTAGCGAGAAAGGGCAGTTCTTC
TRBV5-1	TRBD1	TRBJ2-7	many	CASSRDRLYEQYF	TGCGCCAGCAGCCGGGACAGGCTCTACGAGCAGTACTTC
TRBV5-1	TRBD1	TRBJ2-6	-	CASSTETGFGANVLTF	TGCGCCAGCAGCACGGAGACAGGGTTTGGGGCCAACGTCCTGACTTTC
TRBV5-1	TRBD2	TRBJ2-3	-	CASSLEGAGVDTQYF	TGCGCCAGCAGCTTGGAGGGAGCGGGAGTCGATACGCAGTATTTT
TRBV20-1	-	TRBJ2-4	few	CSARDHLGAKNIQYF	TGCAGTGCTAGAGATCATCTAGGAGCCAAAAACATTCAGTACTTC
TRBV5-1	-	TRBJ2-7	-	CASRDGRKLSYEQYF	TGCGCCAGCAGGGATGGACGGAAACTCTCCTACGAGCAGTACTTC
TRBV6-5	TRBD1	TRBJ2-2	few	CASSYGTGGTGELFF	TGTGCCAGCAGTTACGGGACAGGGGGCACCGGGGAGCTGTTTTTT
TRBV6-5	-	TRBJ1-1	many	CASRGVRGTEAFF	TGTGCCAGCAGGGGGGTGAGGGGCACTGAAGCTTTCTTT
TRBV4-2	-	TRBJ2-2	-	CASSPQSQDTGELFF	TGTGCCAGCAGCCCACAAAGTCAGGACACCGGGGAGCTGTTTTTT
TRBV5-1	-	TRBJ1-2	once	CASSLGDGNYGYTF	TGCGCCAGCAGCTTGGGGGACGGGAACTATGGCTACACCTTC
TRBV10-3	TRBD2	TRBJ2-3	-	CAISVGLAETDTQYF	TGTGCCATCAGTGTCGGCCTAGCGGAAACAGATACGCAGTATTTT
TRBV18	-	TRBJ2-3	-	CASSPRDGVSTDTQYF	TGTGCCAGCTCACCAAGGGACGGTGTGAGCACAGATACGCAGTATTTT
TRBV28	-	TRBJ1-2	-	CATSAGTTGYTF	TGTGCCACCTCTGCCGGGACAACTGGCTACACCTTC
TRBV19	TRBD1	TRBJ2-4	few	CASSIARGSAKNIQYF	TGTGCCAGTAGTATCGCCAGGGGGTCGGCCAAAAACATTCAGTACTTC
TRBV6-1	-	TRBJ1-2	few	CASKGREGANYGYTF	TGTGCCAGCAAGGGAAGGGAAGGAGCTAACTATGGCTACACCTTC
TRBV5-1	TRBD1	TRBJ2-7	-	CASSYIDRGRDEQYF	TGCGCCAGCAGCTACATCGACAGGGGGCGGGACGAGCAGTACTTC
TRBV29-1	-	TRBJ2-1	few	CSVGGSPSYNEQFF	TGCAGCGTTGGAGGCTCTCCTTCCTACAATGAGCAGTTCTTC
TRBV4-3	-	TRBJ2-3	once	CASSQGRGRVDTQYF	TGCGCCAGCAGCCAAGGGAGGGGGCGGGTAGATACGCAGTATTTT
TRBV20-1	-	TRBJ1-2	-	CSATPGRVYGYTF	TGCAGTGCAACACCAGGACGTGTCTATGGCTACACCTTC
TRBV29-1	-	TRBJ1-1	few	CSVEVRGMNTEAFF	TGCAGCGTTGAGGTCAGGGGTATGAACACTGAAGCTTTCTTT
TRBV6-5	TRBD2	TRBJ2-3	-	CASRRGGVSDTQYF	TGTGCCAGCAGGCGGGGGGGAGTATCAGATACGCAGTATTTT
TRBV9	-	TRBJ2-5	few	CASSVASKETQYF	TGTGCCAGCAGCGTAGCCAGTAAAGAGACCCAGTACTTC
TRBV3-1	-	TRBJ1-4	-	CASSQGVPGITSEKLFF	TGTGCCAGCAGCCAGGGCGTCCCTGGCATAACAAGCGAAAAACTGTTTTTT
TRBV14	-	TRBJ2-2	-	CASSQVAGYRELLF	TGTGCCAGCAGCCAAGTTGCCGGTTATCGGGAGCTGCTTTTT